The clone carrying this T cell receptor beta chain was seen just once. As yet, its antigen is unknown. The repertoire was sequenced with immunoSEQ multiplex PCR; TCRdb's copy has only in-frame clones and lacks some. The sample carries tens of thousands of clones, 88% recorded once. This specimen comes from a study of CD4 T cells in relation to SARS-CoV-2 and coronaviruses. Findings and caveats of the study: Crossreactive clones expanded significantly less to SARS-CoV-2 than monoreactive clones.

This CDR3 region has 14 residues. The germline V gene encodes CDR1 SGHDT and CDR2 YYEEEE. Trimming took off 0 bases at V and 7 bases at J, with 11 bases between the two ends. The sequencing sample was made of memory CD4+ T cells from PBMCs. The chain combines TRBV5-6 with TRBJ1-5, with a possible D match to TRBD1 (6 bases). The TCR was taken from an adult with COVID-19. CDR3 DNA sequence: TGTGCCAGCAGCTTGGCTAGAGGGGGGCAGCCCCAGCATTTT. This translates into CASSLARGGQPQHF.